Following are 28 T cell receptor beta chains from one sample sequenced in a study of cytomegalovirus exposure and HLA in healthy donors. With 60 Vbeta and 13 Jbeta primers, the PCR was carried out. Sequenced by immunoSEQ multiplex PCR; TCRdb stores in-frame clones only, minus some. The sample includes 160,000 or so clones, 80% of them seen just once. Source material: PBMCs. The receptor source for this set is a man aged 25-40 years in good health and CMV-seronegative.

This sequence joins TRBV6-6 and TRBJ1-3; D uncertain. Germline-derived CDR1 and CDR2 are MNHNY and SVGAGI (reference sequence). This CDR3 spans 12 amino acids. Trimming pared 6 bases from V and 0 bases from J, leaving 3 bases between. CDR3 coding DNA: TGTGCCAGCAGCAACTCTGGAAACACCATATATTTT. It codes for CASSNSGNTIYF.

The chain employs TRBV7-8 and TRBJ2-2; TRBD1 matches 10 bases. The CDR3 loop spans 17 amino acids. J gave up 0 bases and V 1 base, and 2 bases lay outside the gene matches. In germline, CDR1 is SGHVS, CDR2 FQNEAQ. CDR3 bases: TGTGCCAGCAGCTTAGGGACAGGGGGTTCGAACACCGGGGAGCTGTTTTTT. Translation gives CASSLGTGGSNTGELFF.

The rearrangement uses TRBV13 and TRBJ1-2; the match to TRBD1 covers 7 bases. V gave up 2 bases and J gave up 5 bases; unmatched junction bases: 8. In germline, CDR1 is PRHDT, CDR2 FYEKMQ (reference sequence). CDR3 length: 15 residues. The CDR3 loop is CASSLPDRQTYGYTF. The CDR3 DNA reads TGTGCCAGCAGCTTACCGGACAGGCAAACGTATGGCTACACCTTC.

The chain is built from TRBV28 and TRBJ1-1; D is uncertain. Germline V gene sequence: CDR1 MDHEN, CDR2 SYDVKM. CDR3 size: 15 residues. Trimming removed 5 bases at V and 3 bases at J, with 16 bases between. Here the CDR3 reads CASSPSPNLDTEAFF. The CDR3 bases are TGTGCCAGCAGTCCGAGTCCTAACTTGGACACTGAAGCTTTCTTT. Complete variable domain (other parts from reference TRBV28 and TRBJ1-1): DVKVTQSSRYLVKRTGEKVFLECVQDMDHENMFWYRQDPGLGLRLIYFSYDVKMKEKGDIPEGYSVSREKKERFSLILESASTNQTSMYLCASSPSPNLDTEAFFGQGTRLTVV.

The chain is built from TRBV6-6 and TRBJ1-5; D is unresolved. V was shortened by 6 bases and J by 0 bases, with 15 bases between the two germline ends. This CDR3 contains 16 residues. Germline CDR1 is MNHNY and CDR2 is SVGAGI (reference sequence). The CDR3 loop reads CASSPLGLYSNQPQHF. The CDR3 bases are TGTGCCAGCAGCCCCCTTGGCTTGTATAGCAATCAGCCCCAGCATTTT.

The CDR3 DNA reads as TGTGCCAGCAGTTACTCAGACACCTACAATGAGCAGTTCTTC. As protein: CASSYSDTYNEQFF. This chain connects TRBV6-5 to TRBJ2-1; D uncertain. Germline CDR1 reads MNHEY; CDR2 reads SVGAGI. The CDR3 is 14 amino acids. The germline V and J ends were trimmed by 0 bases and 2 bases, with 5 bases remaining between them.

The chain is built from TRBV27 and TRBJ2-1, with 7 positions matching TRBD2. The CDR3 totals 14 residues. The V gene's germline CDR1 is MNHEY and CDR2 SMNVEV (reference sequence). J was trimmed by 3 bases and V by 3 bases; bases with no gene match: 2. As DNA, the CDR3 is TGTGCCAGCAGTTTGGGGGGGGGCTACAATGAGCAGTTCTTC. Amino acids: CASSLGGGYNEQFF.

The CDR3 coding sequence is TGTGCCCGAAGACAGGGGTTAGCTGAAAAACTGTTTTTT. Translating gives CARRQGLAEKLFF. J is TRBJ1-4 and V is TRBV2; 8 bases agree with TRBD1. J gave up 7 bases and V 11 bases, and 9 bases lay outside the gene matches. This CDR3 has 13 amino acids. Germline assignment: CDR1 SNHLY and CDR2 FYNNEI.

CDR3 amino acids: CASRYAGQGTEAFF. The DNA for the CDR3 is TGTGCCAGCCGTTACGCGGGACAGGGGACTGAAGCTTTCTTT. The chain recombines TRBV19 with TRBJ1-1, with 10 bases that match TRBD1. The ends lost 9 bases at V and 5 bases at J; junction bases unmatched: 9. The germline V gene has CDR1 LNHDA and CDR2 SQIVND (reference sequence). The CDR3 consists of 14 residues.

The genes are TRBV30 and TRBJ1-2, with D tentatively TRBD1 (5 bases). Germline CDR1 is GTSNPN and CDR2 is SVGIG (reference sequence). Trimming removed 3 bases from V and 2 bases from J, with 10 bases in between. The CDR3 extends over 13 amino acids. The CDR3 nucleotides are TGTGCCTGGAGGGCCCAGGGAAACTATGGCTACACCTTC. Amino acid sequence: CAWRAQGNYGYTF.

The sample holds a few counts of this clone. This chain uses TRBV11-2 with TRBJ1-4; no clear D. The CDR3 consists of 12 residues. The V end was cut by 1 base, the J end by 15 bases, with 12 bases between. Germline V gene sequence: CDR1 SGHAT, CDR2 FQNNGV. This CDR3 reads CASSLVGGRVFF. In DNA, the CDR3 is TGTGCCAGCAGCTTAGTGGGAGGGCGGGTGTTTTTT. Using reference TRBV11-2 and TRBJ1-4 for the parts outside the CDR3, the full variable domain is EAGVAQSPRYKIIEKRQSVAFWCNPISGHATLYWYQQILGQGPKLLIQFQNNGVVDDSQLPKDRFSAERLKGVDSTLKIQPAKLEDSAVYLCASSLVGGRVFFGSGTQLSVL.

This clone was seen a single time. The CDR3 coding sequence is TGTGCCTGGAGCGACACCCCGGACAGGTTGAATGAAAAACTGTTTTTT. Encoded protein: CAWSDTPDRLNEKLFF. V gene TRBV30 combines with J gene TRBJ1-4, with 7 bases identical to TRBD1. V shed 3 bases, J shed 5 bases, and the junction held 12 bases outside the gene matches. CDR3 length: 16 residues. Per germline, CDR1 GTSNPN and CDR2 SVGIG (reference sequence).

The CDR3 reads CAWSSQGPSTDTQYF. The CDR3 nucleotides are TGTGCCTGGAGTAGTCAGGGGCCTAGCACAGATACGCAGTATTTT. The J gene is TRBJ2-3, the V gene TRBV30, with D possibly being TRBD1 (6 bases). The CDR3 extends over 15 amino acids. Germline-derived CDR1 and CDR2 are GTSNPN and SVGIG (reference sequence). Trimming left V 2 bases short and J 0 bases short, with 12 bases between.

The rearrangement uses TRBV6-4 and TRBJ2-6, with a weak D call TRBD1 (6 bases). The germline V and J ends were trimmed by 6 bases and 0 bases, with 9 bases remaining between them. Per germline, CDR1 MRHNA and CDR2 SNTAGT. This CDR3 comprises 15 residues. CDR3 DNA sequence: TGTGCCAGCAGGGCACAGGGCTCTGGGGCCAACGTCCTGACTTTC. It codes for CASRAQGSGANVLTF.

In DNA, the CDR3 is TGTGCCAGCAGCCAAGATTTAGGGCGGGCGGGGTTGAACACTGAAGCTTTCTTT. Its protein product is CASSQDLGRAGLNTEAFF. The chain joins TRBV4-2 to TRBJ1-1; D call uncertain. V was trimmed by 0 bases and J by 0 bases, leaving 17 bases between them. The CDR3 is made up of 18 amino acids. The germline CDR1 and CDR2 sequences are LGHNA and YNFKEQ.

This clone was detected a few times. This chain joins TRBV5-1 and TRBJ1-1; possibly TRBD1 for D (6 bases). In germline, CDR1 is SGHRS, CDR2 YFSETQ. Trimming removed 4 bases from V and 7 bases from J, with 14 bases in between. The CDR3 sequence is 13 residues long. The CDR3 nucleotides read TGCGCCAGCAGCGTGGGGGGCGCCGGTGAAGCTTTCTTT. Translating gives CASSVGGAGEAFF.

The genes are TRBV9 and TRBJ1-1; unclear D gene. CDR1 and CDR2 from the germline V gene are SGDLS and YYNGEE. This CDR3 has 13 amino acids. Trimming pared 0 bases from V and 5 bases from J, leaving 8 bases between. The CDR3 is CASSVAGLTEAFF. CDR3 DNA: TGTGCCAGCAGCGTAGCTGGGCTAACTGAAGCTTTCTTT.

CDR3 coding DNA: TGTGCCACCAGCAGAGAAAGCTCTGCTGGAAACACCATATATTTT. Encoded protein: CATSRESSAGNTIYF. The J gene is TRBJ1-3, the V gene TRBV15; D is unresolved. CDR1 is LNHNV and CDR2 is YYDKDF in the germline V gene (reference sequence). CDR3 length: 15 residues. V lost 0 bases and J lost 2, with 8 bases in between.

This chain connects TRBV5-4 to TRBJ2-1; 8 nucleotides agree with TRBD2. The CDR3 length is 14 residues. V was pared by 2 bases and J by 7 bases, with 5 bases of the junction left unmatched. The germline V gene has CDR1 SGHNT and CDR2 YYREEE (reference sequence). CDR3 amino acids: CASSFRTSYNEQFF. In nucleotides, the CDR3 is TGTGCCAGCAGCTTCAGGACTAGCTATAATGAGCAGTTCTTC.

The chain couples TRBV7-2 to TRBJ2-2; D perhaps matches TRBD2 (6 bases). Germline values: CDR1 SGHTA, CDR2 FQGNSA. Trimming took 2 bases from V and 4 from J, leaving 11 bases between them. The CDR3 consists of 15 residues. CDR3 nucleotide sequence: TGTGCCAGCAGCTTAAGACTAGATAGCACCGGGGAGCTGTTTTTT. Amino acid sequence: CASSLRLDSTGELFF.

This chain joins TRBV10-3 and TRBJ2-7; TRBD1 aligns across 10 bases. From germline, CDR1 is ENHRY and CDR2 SYGVKD. This CDR3 has 13 amino acids. J was trimmed by 6 bases and V by 3 bases; bases with no gene match: 2. CDR3 DNA: TGTGCCATCAGTGATGGGACAGGGGTCGAGCAGTACTTC. It specifies CAISDGTGVEQYF.

The J gene is TRBJ1-1, the V gene TRBV4-1; 8 nucleotides align to TRBD1. The CDR3 runs to 12 residues. After removal of 4 bases from V and 8 bases from J, the junction contained 3 bases not matched to a gene. Germline V gene sequence: CDR1 MGHRA, CDR2 YSYEKL. The CDR3 DNA is TGCGCCAGCAGCCTTTCAGGGGGCGAAGCTTTCTTT. Translation: CASSLSGGEAFF.

The CDR3 spells CSVEGSGDSYEQYF. CDR3 bases: TGCAGCGTTGAGGGTAGCGGGGACTCCTACGAGCAGTACTTC. The chain combines TRBV29-1 with TRBJ2-7; 8 bases are a match to TRBD2. Looked up from germline, CDR1 is SQVTM and CDR2 is ANQGSEA. With V trimmed by 3 bases and J by 0 bases, 4 bases remained unmatched. CDR3 length: 14 amino acids.

The rearrangement uses TRBV7-9 and TRBJ2-7; the match to TRBD1 covers 9 bases. This CDR3 region has 15 residues. The trim removed 4 bases at V and 5 bases at J, leaving 9 bases unmatched. Germline assignment: CDR1 SEHNR and CDR2 FQNEAQ (reference sequence). The CDR3 region has the DNA TGTGCCAGCAGCTCCGGGACAGGGCTTCCCAACGAGCAGTACTTC. As protein: CASSSGTGLPNEQYF.

On this clone: The identical CDR3 is also encoded by other nucleotide sequences in the sample. The V call is TRBV5-4, the J call TRBJ2-2, with TRBD2 identical over 12 bases. Germline CDR1 SGHNT, CDR2 YYREEE (reference sequence). J gave up 5 bases and V 0 bases, and 5 bases lay outside the gene matches. The CDR3 length is 17 residues. DNA for the CDR3: TGTGCCAGCAGCTTGGTCCTAGCGGGGGGGAAAACCGGGGAGCTGTTTTTT. Translation: CASSLVLAGGKTGELFF.

In its sample, this clone was seen a few times. CDR3 protein: CAGSGRVGYEQFF. The DNA of the CDR3 is TGTGCCGGGAGCGGGAGGGTCGGCTATGAGCAGTTCTTC. This chain joins TRBV28 and TRBJ2-1; 10 positions agree with TRBD2. Germline V lookup: CDR1 MDHEN, CDR2 SYDVKM. This CDR3 contains 13 residues. Trimming took 11 bases from V and 8 from J; bases not matched to a gene: 9.

There are a few counts of this clone. V usage is TRBV5-6 and J usage is TRBJ1-1; perhaps TRBD1 as D (5 bases). Germline V lookup: CDR1 SGHDT, CDR2 YYEEEE. Trimming removed 2 bases at V and 6 bases at J, with 11 bases between. The length of the CDR3 is 13 residues. The CDR3: CASSFVWGSEAFF. CDR3 nucleotide sequence: TGTGCCAGCAGCTTTGTGTGGGGCTCTGAAGCTTTCTTT.

In nucleotides, the CDR3 is TGTGCCAGCAGCTTCCTACAGGGTAGGGGTGAAAAACTGTTTTTT. As protein: CASSFLQGRGEKLFF. V gene TRBV7-2 combines with J gene TRBJ1-4; D perhaps matches TRBD1 (6 bases). CDR3 length: 15 amino acids. V was clipped by 3 bases and J by 7 bases, with 15 bases between them. Germline V CDR1 and CDR2: SGHTA, FQGNSA.